The present T cell receptor (beta chain) was sequenced within a study of PD-1 blockade in classical Hodgkin lymphoma. Study context: Patients were dosed intravenously with nivolumab at 3 mg/kg every 2 weeks.

The germline V and J ends were trimmed by 2 bases and 8 bases, with 12 bases remaining between them. The CDR3 is made up of 13 amino acids. Per the germline V gene, CDR1 is LGHNA and CDR2 is YNFKEQ. Details on this clone: No antigen is known for it.

General study points: The drivers behind the repertoire differences, possibly disease activity or prior therapy, remain undefined. Anyone who began nivolumab under 1 year after ASCT was excluded. Complete responders started with a diversity level that resembled newly diagnosed patients at baseline.

The data were produced by immunoSEQ multiplex PCR, yet TCRdb's version contains in-frame clones alone and is incomplete. Among 30,000 to 45,000 clones, around 87% were seen once, and the ten largest hold around 9%. There was relapse after autologous stem cell transplantation in every patient, and there was variation in brentuximab vedotin exposure. The receptor comes from a human donor with classical Hodgkin lymphoma. The input for sequencing was peripheral blood mononuclear cells (PBMCs), taken at baseline. The chain uses TRBV4-2 and TRBJ1-2; D uncertain. The CDR3 loop reads CASSQTSAEGYTF. Here the CDR3 DNA reads TGTGCCAGCAGCCAAACCTCGGCGGAAGGCTACACCTTC.